This T cell receptor beta chain stems from a study of shared clonotypes between healthy human individuals. Whole-study context: In total, the donors were a couple of women and a few men aged 18 to 49.

Every subset had its genomic DNA shared out evenly among several immunoSEQ plates. Data came from immunoSEQ multiplex PCR; TCRdb stores just in-frame clones and leaves some out. The sample has around 320,000 clones, roughly 87% seen once. CD8 memory combined CD45RO+ cells with CCR7-negative CD45RA+ TemRA cells. The origin of this receptor is a man younger than 35 in good health. Specimen: memory CD8+ T cells sorted from blood. As for subset: CD45RO+ cells pooled with CCR7-negative TemRA cells.

The CDR3 reads CASSASPGLGSNQPQHF. The DNA for the CDR3 is TGTGCCAGCAGCGCAAGCCCAGGGTTGGGGAGCAATCAGCCCCAGCATTTT. This chain connects TRBV7-8 to TRBJ1-5, with D maybe TRBD1 (5 bases). This CDR3 spans 17 amino acids. V lost 5 bases and J 1 base, leaving 18 bases between the germline ends. Looked up from germline, CDR1 is SGHVS and CDR2 is FQNEAQ.